The T cell receptor (beta chain) described here comes from a study of blood T cell repertoires in COVID-19. Looked up from germline, CDR1 is LNHDA and CDR2 is SQIVND (reference sequence). Trimming shortened V by 5 bases and J by 4 bases, and 15 bases separated the two germline ends. The CDR3 totals 15 residues. All enrollees were about 18 to 89 years old and from about two dozen US areas. Two negative PCRs, clearance, or symptom resolution were required of recovered Cohort 3 donors. Authors' analysis steps: Researchers report that nucleated cell counts were estimated from reference gene primer amplification. Sequenced by immunoSEQ multiplex PCR; TCRdb stores in-frame clones only, minus some. Clone size and the V and J calls come from that table; the DNA yielded D and trimming. This table has about 300,000 clones, 70% to 90% appearing once.

Sample: PBMCs or T cells enriched from blood (not recorded which). The genes are TRBV19 and TRBJ1-5; a possible D gene is TRBD1 (5 bases). The receptor comes from a woman in her twenties or thirties who had recovered from COVID-19. CDR3 amino acids: CASSWLGGRNQPQHF. The CDR3 coding sequence is TGTGCCAGTAGTTGGTTGGGGGGTCGGAATCAGCCCCAGCATTTT.